This T cell receptor (beta chain) was obtained from a study of T cells in tuberculosis. Looked up from germline, CDR1 is SGHVS and CDR2 is FNYEAQ. This CDR3 has 16 amino acids. V lost 5 bases and J lost 6; bases outside the gene matches: 12. This clone has a single count. The antigen remains unidentified. General observations from the study: GMM-specific TCRs were nearer to active tuberculosis alpha repertoires, suggesting expansion. The TCR-beta difference was not significant; alpha differences partly reflected length. Samples were chosen by availability of cryopreserved specimens.

Method: immunoSEQ multiplex PCR; TCRdb's copy keeps in-frame clones and lacks some. The table shows some 10,000 clones, with roughly 94% occurring only once. This sequence was found in an adult with tuberculosis. This sequence joins TRBV7-6 and TRBJ2-2, with 7 positions matching TRBD1. The sequencing sample was made of PBMCs. DNA of the CDR3: TGTGCCAGCAGCGCCGACAGGGCCTTAAACTCCGGGGAGCTGTTTTTT. This encodes CASSADRALNSGELFF.